This entry features one T cell receptor beta chain sequence. What this receptor recognizes is not known. Base qualities are not recorded, but no much larger clone differs from it by a single base. These data come from a study of shared clonotypes between healthy human individuals (dated by TCRdb to 2019 to 2021). Turning to the overall study: The cohort comprised two women and a few men aged 18 to 49 years. Blood TCR repertoires of five healthy adults were deeply sequenced to estimate repertoire size and the extent of clonotype sharing between individuals. For each donor, CD4 naive and CD4 memory were each run on three plates, CD8 naive on two plates, and CD8 memory on one plate. To increase sequencing depth and limit assay-specific biases, different laboratories used diverse techniques to prepare libraries and sequence TCR repertoires. Between about 0.8 and 8.9 billion PBMCs per donor were obtained by leukapheresis.

The donors were healthy, HIV-negative adults with no recently reported acute infections or vaccinations. Only Caucasian adults living in Nashville, Tennessee, USA were represented among the donors. CD4+ T cells were enriched by magnetic negative selection; naive cells were then positively selected on CD45RA, and the negative fraction formed the memory subset. Blood was collected by leukapheresis, and PBMCs were isolated by Ficoll-Histopaque density gradient centrifugation and then cryopreserved in liquid nitrogen vapor phase. Analytical flow cytometry was used to check the purity and quantity of each magnetically sorted T cell population. Each sorted fraction had its genomic DNA isolated and then quantified by UV absorbance on a Nanodrop 2000c. The study at large found these results: Incomplete sequencing was indicated by rarefaction of sorted-subset datasets, despite the large sequencing depth. Compared with non-shared clonotypes, the clonotypes found in all four sorted-subset donors had higher generation probabilities. Pairwise subsampling indicated that sequencing depth was expected to affect the degree of clonotype sharing among donors. Sampling was restricted to blood, and TCR repertoires in tissues likely differ from the TCR repertoires found in blood. Because the study included a small number of donors, the genetic and exposure-history diversity represented was limited. When several donors were compared, the shared fraction of clonotypes was about 5% for naive CD4, over 3% for naive CD8, 2% to 2.5% for memory CD4, and less than 0.5% for memory CD8. Larger estimated clonotype richness was generally found for naive subsets than for memory subsets.

Using the deep immunoSEQ assay, TCR CDR3 regions were amplified from genomic DNA by multiplex PCR. For each cell subset, the extracted genomic DNA was distributed evenly across all wells of several immunoSEQ 96-well plates, and each plate served as one replicate. For sorted subsets, 200 ng of genomic DNA, equivalent to 25,000 to 35,000 T cell genomes, went into each replicate PCR. Purified libraries were quantified with a Qubit 3.0 fluorometer, sized on a Bioanalyzer 2100, and re-quantified with the KAPA Library Quantification kit. Each immunoSEQ 96-well plate was sequenced on its own single-read 150-cycle Illumina NextSeq 550 flow cell. The study's own analysis went as follows. Because only junctional sequences without quality scores were contained in the immunoSEQ output, filtering matching that applied to full-length reads could not be performed. To assign V/J genes and CDR3, sequences were annotated against IMGT germline references using PyIR, a Python wrapper for IgBLAST v1.9. Reads were filtered out if the reads had weak V/J assignments (E-value above 1e-6), no CDR3, stop codons, out-of-frame junctions, or ambiguous translated residues. V3J clonotypes were defined as sequences sharing an identical inferred V gene, J gene, and CDR3 amino acid sequence. Percentage overlap between repertoires was computed as shared unique clonotypes divided by the size of the smaller repertoire. Richness of each repertoire was evaluated using RTK rarefaction, the Chao1 estimator, and Recon v2.1 estimates of unobserved clonotypes. For all TCRbeta clonotypes obtained by the gDNA method from a few donors, generation probabilities were computed with OLGA. Entries here come from immuneACCESS through TCRdb and include only in-frame sequences with V and J called. Some clones fail to appear in such tables; in the studies checked, an unresolved V gene covers under half of the shortfall, and the cause of the remainder is unknown. V and J calls and clone size follow that table, whereas D and trimming were derived from the DNA. The sample contains under 1,900,000 clones, 98% of them found a single time. Clones ranked in the top ten supply roughly 0.36% of the sample.

This receptor was obtained from a man aged 25-40 years in good health. Sequencing input: naive CD4+ T cells sorted from blood. The meaning of the sample's cell subset or site label: CD45RA+ positively selected.

The bases read TGTGCCAGCAGCTTAGGTAGCGGGAGTACGGGGACCCAGTACTTC. The encoded protein is CASSLGSGSTGTQYF. The chain employs TRBV7-9 and TRBJ2-5; the junction holds 9 bases that match TRBD2. Reading from cysteine to phenylalanine, the CDR3 counts 15 amino acids. The CDR3 DNA has 45 bases and is translated from base 1. CDR1 and CDR2 are drawn from the germline V gene (reference sequence): SEHNR, FQNEAQ. V is cut back by 1 base and J by 7 bases, with 7 bases in the junction unmatched.